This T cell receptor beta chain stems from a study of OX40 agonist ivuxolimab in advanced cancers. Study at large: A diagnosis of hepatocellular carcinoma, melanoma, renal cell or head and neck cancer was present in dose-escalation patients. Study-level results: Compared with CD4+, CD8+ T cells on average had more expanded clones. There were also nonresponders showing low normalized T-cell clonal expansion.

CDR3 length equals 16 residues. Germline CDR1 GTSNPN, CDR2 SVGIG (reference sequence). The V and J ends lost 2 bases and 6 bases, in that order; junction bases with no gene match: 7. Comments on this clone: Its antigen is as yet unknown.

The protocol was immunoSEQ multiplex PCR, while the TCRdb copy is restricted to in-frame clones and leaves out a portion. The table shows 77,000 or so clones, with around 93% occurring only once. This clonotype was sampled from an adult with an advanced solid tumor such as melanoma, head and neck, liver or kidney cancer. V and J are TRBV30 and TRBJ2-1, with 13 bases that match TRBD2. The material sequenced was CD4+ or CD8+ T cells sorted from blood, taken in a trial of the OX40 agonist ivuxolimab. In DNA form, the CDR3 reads TGTGCCTGGAGTCCGGAGAGGACTAGCGGGAGCAATGAGCAGTTCTTC. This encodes CAWSPERTSGSNEQFF.